The source of this T cell receptor beta chain is a study of T cell responses to AZD1222 COVID-19 vaccine. Study findings and constraints: Clonal diversity may have been underestimated, and the donors were mostly white British, with more females than males. It was only a handful of AZD1222 recipients who were seropositive at baseline.

The CDR3 has 18 amino acids. Germline-derived CDR1 and CDR2 are SGDLS and YYNGEE. With 4 bases removed from V and 4 bases from J, the gap between germline ends came to 26 bases. Produced via immunoSEQ multiplex PCR; TCRdb's table is partial and in-frame only. The sample has over 100,000 clones; 80% to 85% are singletons. As regards this clone: Its target is unknown.

The chain employs TRBV9 and TRBJ1-1; D possibly corresponds to TRBD1 (6 bases). Sequencing was performed on peripheral blood, taken on day 0 of AZD1222 vaccination. The receptor was isolated from an adult in good health. The CDR3 DNA follows: TGTGCCAGCAGCCACCCGACAGGATCGGCTTTTGGGGGCACTGAAGCTTTCTTT. The encoded protein is CASSHPTGSAFGGTEAFF.